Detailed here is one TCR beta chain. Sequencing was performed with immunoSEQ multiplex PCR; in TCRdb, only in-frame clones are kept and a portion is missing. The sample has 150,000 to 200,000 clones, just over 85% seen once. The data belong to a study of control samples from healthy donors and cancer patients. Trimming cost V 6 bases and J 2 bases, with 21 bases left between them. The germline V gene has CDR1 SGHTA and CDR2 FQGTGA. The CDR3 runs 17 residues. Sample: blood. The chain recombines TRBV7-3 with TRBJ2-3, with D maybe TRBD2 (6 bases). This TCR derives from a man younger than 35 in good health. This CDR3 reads CASRALRGRENTDTQYF. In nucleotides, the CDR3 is TGTGCCAGCAGAGCACTTCGCGGGCGGGAAAACACAGATACGCAGTATTTT.